The 26 T cell receptor beta chains presented below share a single source sample, sequenced in a study of shared clonotypes between healthy human individuals. The repertoire was sequenced with immunoSEQ multiplex PCR; TCRdb's copy has only in-frame clones and lacks some. The sample includes fewer than 850,000 clones, roughly 87% of them seen just once. Sequencing was carried out using memory CD8+ T cells from PBMCs. Sample subset: CD45RO+ cells pooled with CCR7-negative TemRA cells. All receptors derive from a man aged 18 to 29 in good health. Some clones in this sample may be carry-over from other donors' samples.

This clone was counted only a few times. The rearrangement links TRBV7-7 to TRBJ1-1, with D tentatively TRBD1 (5 bases). From germline, CDR1 is SSHAT and CDR2 FNYEAQ (reference sequence). CDR3 length equals 13 residues. With 4 bases removed from V and 2 bases from J, the gap between germline ends came to 8 bases. This CDR3 reads CASSSGPNTEAFF. CDR3 nucleotides: TGTGCCAGCAGCTCGGGACCTAACACTGAAGCTTTCTTT.

J is TRBJ2-1 and V is TRBV5-4; D possibly corresponds to TRBD1 (5 bases). Trimming shortened V by 0 bases and J by 0 bases, and 10 bases separated the two germline ends. CDR1 SGHNT and CDR2 YYREEE come from the germline V gene (reference sequence). This CDR3 has 16 residues. CDR3 in amino acids: CASSLAAGFSYNEQFF. The CDR3 nucleotides are TGTGCCAGCAGCTTGGCGGCAGGGTTCTCCTACAATGAGCAGTTCTTC. Drawing the rest from reference TRBV5-4 and TRBJ2-1, the complete variable domain is ETGVTQSPTHLIKTRGQQVTLRCSSQSGHNTVSWYQQALGQGPQFIFQYYREEENGRGNFPPRFSGLQFPNYSSELNVNALELDDSALYLCASSLAAGFSYNEQFFGPGTRLTVL.

The V and J genes are TRBV27 and TRBJ1-5; no clear D gene. CDR1 is MNHEY, CDR2 SMNVEV, per germline (reference sequence). The germline V and J ends were trimmed by 7 bases and 2 bases, with 12 bases remaining between them. The CDR3 runs to 14 residues. The CDR3 spells CASTPPMGNQPQHF. The DNA for the CDR3 is TGTGCCAGCACCCCACCGATGGGCAATCAGCCCCAGCATTTT.

The rearrangement joins TRBV28 to TRBJ2-3; D may be TRBD2 (5 bases). From germline, CDR1 is MDHEN and CDR2 SYDVKM. The CDR3 is 19 amino acids. The V and J ends lost 3 bases and 0 bases respectively, with 22 bases between them. As DNA, the CDR3 is TGTGCCAGCAGTTTTGAGCGGATACTCGAACTAATTAGCACAGATACGCAGTATTTT. Its translation: CASSFERILELISTDTQYF.

The chain couples TRBV27 to TRBJ1-2, with 9 bases that match TRBD1. CDR3 length: 15 residues. The ends lost 5 bases at V and 3 bases at J; junction bases unmatched: 7. CDR1 is MNHEY and CDR2 is SMNVEV in the germline V gene (reference sequence). The CDR3 reads CASSATRTGDYGYTF. The CDR3 DNA is TGTGCCAGCAGTGCTACCAGGACAGGGGACTATGGCTACACCTTC.

The chain couples TRBV9 to TRBJ1-2; D possibly corresponds to TRBD1 (6 bases). The CDR3 extends over 15 amino acids. Trimming removed 0 bases from V and 3 bases from J, with 12 bases in between. CDR1 is SGDLS, CDR2 YYNGEE, per germline. Here the CDR3 reads CASSVEGRGYYGYTF. The CDR3 DNA is TGTGCCAGCAGCGTAGAAGGCAGGGGCTACTATGGCTACACCTTC.

The V and J genes are TRBV5-1 and TRBJ1-1, with D tentatively TRBD1 (5 bases). Trimming took 4 bases from V and 1 from J, leaving 8 bases between them. Per germline, CDR1 SGHRS and CDR2 YFSETQ. This CDR3 is built from 13 residues. In DNA form, the CDR3 reads TGCGCCAGCAGCGCCGGGGCGAACACTGAAGCTTTCTTT. This encodes CASSAGANTEAFF.

V and J are TRBV5-6 and TRBJ1-5; D gene uncertain. Germline V gives CDR1 SGHDT, CDR2 YYEEEE. Trimming stripped 2 bases from V and 5 bases from J, with 11 bases between. The CDR3 loop spans 14 amino acids. The CDR3: CASSFGGFDQPQHF. Here the CDR3 DNA reads TGTGCCAGCAGCTTCGGAGGGTTTGATCAGCCCCAGCATTTT.

Of note for this clone: Other DNA sequences in the sample encode the same CDR3. The genes are TRBV27 and TRBJ2-3, with D tentatively TRBD1 (5 bases). With 1 base removed from V and 5 bases from J, the gap between germline ends came to 7 bases. Germline CDR1 and CDR2: MNHEY and SMNVEV (reference sequence). The CDR3 sequence is 13 residues long. The CDR3 DNA reads TGTGCCAGCAGTTTATATAGGGGAGATACGCAGTATTTT. It codes for CASSLYRGDTQYF.

The chain recombines TRBV28 with TRBJ2-1, with D uncertain. The V and J ends lost 3 bases and 0 bases respectively, with 9 bases between them. The CDR3 has 15 amino acids. Germline CDR1 reads MDHEN; CDR2 reads SYDVKM. The CDR3 DNA reads TGTGCCAGCAGTTTGTCCCCGAGCTCCTACAATGAGCAGTTCTTC. Its protein is CASSLSPSSYNEQFF.

The V and J genes are TRBV5-6 and TRBJ2-3; 7 positions match TRBD1. The CDR3 spans 14 residues. J gave up 9 bases and V 3 bases, and 10 bases lay outside the gene matches. Germline V lookup: CDR1 SGHDT, CDR2 YYEEEE. CDR3 sequence reads: CASSWGTETGTQYF. The CDR3 DNA reads TGTGCCAGCAGCTGGGGGACAGAGACAGGGACGCAGTATTTT.

This clone was counted once. The rearrangement links TRBV10-3 to TRBJ2-3; 13 bases are shared with TRBD2. Germline CDR1 ENHRY, CDR2 SYGVKD. The J segment lost 5 bases and the V segment lost 2 bases, leaving 1 base of the junction unmatched. The CDR3 runs to 15 residues. The CDR3: CAISEGLAGVDTQYF. DNA for the CDR3: TGTGCCATCAGTGAGGGACTAGCGGGAGTAGATACGCAGTATTTT.

The CDR3 is CASNWGTVNNEQFF. DNA for the CDR3: TGTGCCAGCAACTGGGGGACTGTTAACAATGAGCAGTTCTTC. This rearrangement joins TRBV28 to TRBJ2-1; possibly TRBD2 for D (6 bases). Germline V gene data show CDR1 as MDHEN and CDR2 as SYDVKM. The CDR3 runs 14 residues. The V and J ends lost 7 bases and 5 bases respectively, with 15 bases between them. The whole variable domain, remainder taken from reference TRBV28 and TRBJ2-1, is DVKVTQSSRYLVKRTGEKVFLECVQDMDHENMFWYRQDPGLGLRLIYFSYDVKMKEKGDIPEGYSVSREKKERFSLILESASTNQTSMYLCASNWGTVNNEQFFGPGTRLTVL.

This sequence joins TRBV2 and TRBJ1-4; D gene ambiguous. Trimming took 7 bases from V and 5 from J, leaving 17 bases between them. This CDR3 region has 15 residues. Germline V gene sequence: CDR1 SNHLY, CDR2 FYNNEI. The CDR3 region is CASIRTGVLNEKLFF. The CDR3 DNA is TGTGCCAGCATACGGACCGGGGTCCTGAATGAAAAACTGTTTTTT.

The gene calls are TRBV16 and TRBJ2-7; 10 positions agree with TRBD2. V gave up 0 bases and J gave up 6 bases; unmatched junction bases: 8. The germline CDR1 and CDR2 sequences are KGHSY and FQNENV. The CDR3 runs 16 residues. The CDR3 DNA reads TGTGCCAGCAGCCAATCGTGGGCTAGCGGGAGTTTCGAGCAGTACTTC. Its protein is CASSQSWASGSFEQYF. Full variable domain (remainder filled in from reference TRBV16 and TRBJ2-7): GEEVAQTPKHLVRGEGQKAKLYCAPIKGHSYVFWYQQVLKNEFKFLISFQNENVFDETGMPKERFSAKCLPNSPCSLEIQATKLEDSAVYFCASSQSWASGSFEQYFGPGTRLTVT.

This chain uses TRBV6-4 with TRBJ2-1, with D perhaps matching TRBD2 (7 bases). The CDR3 consists of 14 residues. CDR1 MRHNA and CDR2 SNTAGT come from the germline V gene. Trimming removed 0 bases at V and 6 bases at J, with 9 bases between. The CDR3 is CASSDSRGGNEQFF. Here the CDR3 DNA reads TGTGCCAGCAGTGACTCGAGGGGGGGCAATGAGCAGTTCTTC.

In regard to this clone: Other DNA sequences in the same sample also yield this CDR3. This rearrangement joins TRBV27 to TRBJ1-1, with no clear D. Between the trimmed V and J ends, which lost 1 base and 1 base, there was a span of 4 bases. The CDR3 is made up of 13 amino acids. Germline CDR1 and CDR2: MNHEY and SMNVEV (reference sequence). CDR3 sequence: CASSLYGNTEAFF. DNA for the CDR3: TGTGCCAGCAGTTTATATGGGAACACTGAAGCTTTCTTT.

The chain couples TRBV19 to TRBJ1-5, with D unresolved. Germline-derived CDR1 and CDR2 are LNHDA and SQIVND (reference sequence). Trimming took 3 bases from V and 6 from J, leaving 15 bases between them. The length of the CDR3 is 15 residues. The CDR3 is CASSISGNTRQPQHF. CDR3 nucleotide sequence: TGTGCCAGTAGTATCTCGGGGAACACGCGTCAGCCCCAGCATTTT. The variable domain in full, completed from reference TRBV19 and TRBJ1-5, reads DGGITQSPKYLFRKEGQNVTLSCEQNLNHDAMYWYRQDPGQGLRLIYYSQIVNDFQKGDIAEGYSVSREKKESFPLTVTSAQKNPTAFYLCASSISGNTRQPQHFGDGTRLSIL.

The chain employs TRBV2 and TRBJ2-7; D is uncertain. V dropped 4 bases and J dropped 2 bases, with 6 bases sitting between them. This CDR3 contains 12 residues. Germline CDR1 is SNHLY and CDR2 is FYNNEI. CDR3 sequence reads: CASSGPAYEQYF. In nucleotides, the CDR3 is TGTGCCAGCAGTGGCCCAGCCTACGAGCAGTACTTC.

This chain uses TRBV5-4 with TRBJ2-4; D call uncertain. Per the germline V gene, CDR1 is SGHNT and CDR2 is YYREEE (reference sequence). There are 15 residues in the CDR3. With 3 bases removed from V and 7 bases from J, the gap between germline ends came to 17 bases. The CDR3 DNA follows: TGTGCCAGCAGCTGGTTAAACAAAGAAAGGAACATTCAGTACTTC. This translates into CASSWLNKERNIQYF.

V gene TRBV7-9 combines with J gene TRBJ2-1; D not resolved. This CDR3 contains 16 residues. Looked up from germline, CDR1 is SEHNR and CDR2 is FQNEAQ (reference sequence). The germline V and J ends were trimmed by 1 base and 4 bases, with 14 bases remaining between them. The CDR3 spells CASSLGTGPLYNEQFF. The CDR3 bases are TGTGCCAGCAGCTTAGGTACTGGGCCGCTATACAATGAGCAGTTCTTC. Complete variable domain (other parts from reference TRBV7-9 and TRBJ2-1): DTGVSQNPRHKITKRGQNVTFRCDPISEHNRLYWYRQTLGQGPEFLTYFQNEAQLEKSRLLSDRFSAERPKGSFSTLEIQRTEQGDSAMYLCASSLGTGPLYNEQFFGPGTRLTVL.

The chain combines TRBV27 with TRBJ2-5; TRBD2 might be the D (5 bases). The V end was cut by 3 bases, the J end by 4 bases, with 6 bases between. The germline V gene encodes CDR1 MNHEY and CDR2 SMNVEV (reference sequence). This CDR3 contains 12 residues. CDR3 amino acids: CASSFGGETQYF. CDR3 bases: TGTGCCAGCAGTTTCGGAGGAGAGACCCAGTACTTC.

The rearrangement joins TRBV4-1 to TRBJ2-7, with D unresolved. The CDR3 runs to 12 residues. The germline V and J ends were trimmed by 3 bases and 6 bases, with 9 bases remaining between them. Germline CDR1 is MGHRA and CDR2 is YSYEKL. CDR3: CASSHVIGEQYF. DNA for the CDR3: TGCGCCAGCAGCCACGTAATCGGCGAGCAGTACTTC.

This clone was seen only once. The chain carries TRBV2 and TRBJ2-7; the match to TRBD2 covers 12 bases. The V gene's germline CDR1 is SNHLY and CDR2 FYNNEI. With 3 bases clipped from V and 0 bases from J, the junction kept 3 bases outside the gene matches. The CDR3 contains 16 residues. CDR3 protein: CASSDGLAGLSYEQYF. In DNA form, the CDR3 reads TGTGCCAGCAGTGACGGACTAGCGGGACTCTCCTACGAGCAGTACTTC.

V and J are TRBV7-6 and TRBJ2-1; D is unclear. Germline CDR1 SGHVS, CDR2 FNYEAQ. The CDR3 contains 12 residues. Trimming cost V 4 bases and J 7 bases, with 8 bases left between them. For the CDR3, the DNA is TGTGCCAGCAGCTCGTTCATGAATGAGCAGTTCTTC. Amino acid sequence: CASSSFMNEQFF. The full variable domain, its missing parts supplied by reference TRBV7-6 and TRBJ2-1, is GAGVSQSPRYKVTKRGQDVALRCDPISGHVSLYWYRQALGQGPEFLTYFNYEAQQDKSGLPNDRFSAERPEGSISTLTIQRTEQRDSAMYRCASSSFMNEQFFGPGTRLTVL.

V is TRBV28 and J is TRBJ1-2; D is ambiguous. Trimming removed 4 bases at V and 5 bases at J, with 17 bases between. Looked up from germline, CDR1 is MDHEN and CDR2 is SYDVKM. The CDR3 spans 15 residues. CDR3 loop: CASSSLPGSRYGYTF. CDR3 nucleotides: TGTGCCAGCAGTTCACTTCCGGGGTCTAGATATGGCTACACCTTC.